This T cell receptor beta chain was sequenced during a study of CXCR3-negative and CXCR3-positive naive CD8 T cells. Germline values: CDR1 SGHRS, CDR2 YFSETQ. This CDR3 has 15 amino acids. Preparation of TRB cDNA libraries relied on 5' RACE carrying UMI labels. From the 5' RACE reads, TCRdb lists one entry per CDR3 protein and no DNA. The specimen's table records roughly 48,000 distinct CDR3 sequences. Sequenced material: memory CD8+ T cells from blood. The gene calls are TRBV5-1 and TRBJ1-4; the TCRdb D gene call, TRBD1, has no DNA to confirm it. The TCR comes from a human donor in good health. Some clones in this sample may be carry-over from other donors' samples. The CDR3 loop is CASSFPGTVNEKLFF.